This T cell receptor (beta chain) was captured in a study of blood T cell repertoires in COVID-19. Sequenced by immunoSEQ multiplex PCR; TCRdb stores in-frame clones only, minus some. Of around 130,000 clones in the sample, 84% were seen once. V was shortened by 6 bases and J by 4 bases, with 7 bases between the two germline ends. The CDR3 totals 11 residues. CDR1 and CDR2 (germline): MDHEN, SYDVKM. The material sequenced was peripheral blood. The TCR originated in an older woman with acute or convalescent COVID-19. The rearrangement joins TRBV28 to TRBJ2-7, with D uncertain. CDR3 in DNA: TGTGCCAGCAGCTCCCCTTACGAGCAGTACTTC. Protein: CASSSPYEQYF.